The 27 T cell receptor beta chains reported below all come from one sample, sequenced in a study of blood T cell repertoires in COVID-19. Some clones are missing from TCRdb's copy, which holds only in-frame ones; the method was immunoSEQ multiplex PCR. The sample records about 220,000 clones, approximately 80% being singletons. Sample: peripheral blood. The source of these receptors is a man younger than 45 with active or convalescent COVID-19.

This clone was picked up one time. V usage is TRBV28 and J usage is TRBJ2-7; 10 bases are shared with TRBD1. This CDR3 is built from 16 residues. The germline V gene encodes CDR1 MDHEN and CDR2 SYDVKM. Germline trimming cut 6 bases from V and 4 bases from J; bases unmatched to any gene: 12. The CDR3 DNA follows: TGTGCCAGCAGCCCTAGCACCGGGACAGGGGCGTACGAGCAGTACTTC. This gives the protein CASSPSTGTGAYEQYF.

CDR3 coding DNA: TGTGCCAGCAGTTTAGGGAAGCGGACTGAAGCTTTCTTT. Amino acids: CASSLGKRTEAFF. V usage is TRBV28 and J usage is TRBJ1-1; D gene uncertain. V was clipped by 2 bases and J by 5 bases, with 9 bases between them. There are 13 residues in the CDR3. Germline values: CDR1 MDHEN, CDR2 SYDVKM.

This clone has a handful of counts. This chain joins TRBV14 and TRBJ1-2; possible D gene TRBD1, 6 bases. The length of the CDR3 is 14 residues. Germline loops: CDR1 SGHDN, CDR2 FVKESK. V lost 4 bases and J 4 bases, leaving 13 bases between the germline ends. The CDR3 spells CASSPTQGSYGYTF. The CDR3 nucleotides are TGTGCCAGCAGCCCGACACAGGGCTCCTATGGCTACACCTTC.

The chain recombines TRBV11-2 with TRBJ2-2; 7 nucleotides align to TRBD1. Germline V gene sequence: CDR1 SGHAT, CDR2 FQNNGV. The CDR3 contains 13 residues. V was pared by 5 bases and J by 4 bases, with 1 base of the junction left unmatched. The CDR3 region is CASSRQGTGELFF. CDR3 sequence (DNA): TGTGCCAGCAGCCGACAGGGCACCGGGGAGCTGTTTTTT.

J is TRBJ1-1 and V is TRBV28, with TRBD1 as a possible D gene (5 bases). Germline CDR1 is MDHEN and CDR2 is SYDVKM. With 7 bases removed from V and 5 bases from J, the gap between germline ends came to 20 bases. The CDR3 loop spans 15 amino acids. The CDR3 DNA sequence: TGTGCCAGCACCCGAGGTGGGGCAGGCTGGACTGAAGCTTTCTTT. As protein: CASTRGGAGWTEAFF.

The V and J genes are TRBV30 and TRBJ1-4; no clear D gene. This CDR3 spans 12 amino acids. The germline V gene encodes CDR1 GTSNPN and CDR2 SVGIG (reference sequence). The germline V and J ends were trimmed by 1 base and 5 bases, with 5 bases remaining between them. This CDR3 is CAWSARNEKLFF. The CDR3 bases are TGTGCCTGGAGTGCCAGAAATGAAAAACTGTTTTTT.

The chain carries TRBV6-2 or TRBV6-3 and TRBJ2-5; 7 nucleotides align to TRBD1. Germline CDR1 MNHEY, CDR2 SVGEGT. J gave up 4 bases and V 4 bases, and 9 bases lay outside the gene matches. The CDR3 is 15 amino acids. The CDR3 region is CASSFEQGSRETQYF. Written as DNA, the CDR3 is TGTGCCAGCAGTTTCGAACAGGGGAGTCGAGAGACCCAGTACTTC.

The rearrangement links TRBV10-1 to TRBJ2-1, with 12 bases that match TRBD2. After removal of 8 bases from V and 7 bases from J, the junction contained 3 bases not matched to a gene. This CDR3 has 13 amino acids. Germline assignment: CDR1 WNHNN and CDR2 SYGVQD (reference sequence). The CDR3 coding sequence is TGCGCCAGCGGAGGACTAGCGGGGAATGAGCAGTTCTTC. Its protein is CASGGLAGNEQFF.

The chain has TRBV15 and TRBJ1-4; D is perhaps TRBD1 (5 bases). Germline CDR1 LNHNV, CDR2 YYDKDF (reference sequence). The V gene lost 1 base and the J gene lost 8 bases, with 17 bases spanning the gap. The CDR3 extends over 16 amino acids. CDR3 DNA sequence: TGTGCCACCAGCAGAGGACGTACAGGAGTAGGGGAAAAACTGTTTTTT. It translates to CATSRGRTGVGEKLFF. Full variable domain (outside the CDR3, taken from reference TRBV15 and TRBJ1-4): DAMVIQNPRYQVTQFGKPVTLSCSQTLNHNVMYWYQQKSSQAPKLLFHYYDKDFNNEADTPDNFQSRRPNTSFCFLDIRSPGLGDTAMYLCATSRGRTGVGEKLFFGSGTQLSVL.

The rearrangement joins TRBV7-2 to TRBJ2-1; 7 nucleotides line up with TRBD2. J was trimmed by 4 bases and V by 0 bases; bases with no gene match: 9. CDR1 and CDR2 (germline): SGHTA, FQGNSA. The CDR3 is made up of 17 amino acids. This CDR3 reads CASSLAGLAERYNEQFF. CDR3 DNA: TGTGCCAGCAGCTTAGCGGGCCTAGCGGAAAGATACAATGAGCAGTTCTTC.

This chain joins TRBV6-5 and TRBJ1-2, with D tentatively TRBD1 (6 bases). Germline-derived CDR1 and CDR2 are MNHEY and SVGAGI. The CDR3 has 13 amino acids. Trimming removed 6 bases at V and 14 bases at J, with 22 bases between. The CDR3 sequence is CASRTTGTHLPTF. The CDR3, as DNA: TGTGCCAGCAGGACTACAGGGACACACCTACCTACCTTC.

The chain joins TRBV4-1 to TRBJ2-3; 11 bases are a match to TRBD2. Germline V lookup: CDR1 MGHRA, CDR2 YSYEKL. This CDR3 spans 18 amino acids. Trimming at V came to 0 bases and at J to 5 bases, leaving 10 bases not matched to a gene. CDR3 loop: CASSQDRISGGAGDTQYF. CDR3 DNA: TGCGCCAGCAGCCAAGATCGAATTAGCGGGGGGGCAGGAGATACGCAGTATTTT.

This clone occurred a few times. This sequence joins TRBV4-1 and TRBJ1-5; 7 positions match TRBD1. The germline gives CDR1 MGHRA, CDR2 YSYEKL. J gave up 6 bases and V 4 bases, and 9 bases lay outside the gene matches. This CDR3 is built from 15 residues. The CDR3 DNA reads as TGCGCCAGCAGCCTCGACAGGGATGGGGGTCAGCCCCAGCATTTT. Translating gives CASSLDRDGGQPQHF.

V usage is TRBV6-5 and J usage is TRBJ1-6; 9 nucleotides agree with TRBD1. The trim removed 2 bases at V and 9 bases at J, leaving 5 bases unmatched. The CDR3 has 15 residues. The germline gives CDR1 MNHEY, CDR2 SVGAGI. The chain's CDR3 is CASSYGTGLSSPLHF. Here the CDR3 DNA reads TGTGCCAGCAGTTACGGGACAGGGTTAAGTTCACCCCTCCACTTT.

The chain carries TRBV9 and TRBJ1-1, with 11 bases aligning to TRBD1. Looked up from germline, CDR1 is SGDLS and CDR2 is YYNGEE. This CDR3 region has 16 residues. The junction had 8 bases not matched to a gene; V was cut back by 3 bases and J by 4 bases. The CDR3 is CASSARDRGWGTEAFF. The CDR3, as DNA: TGTGCCAGCAGCGCCCGGGACAGGGGGTGGGGCACTGAAGCTTTCTTT. Variable domain in full (rest from reference TRBV9 and TRBJ1-1): DSGVTQTPKHLITATGQRVTLRCSPRSGDLSVYWYQQSLDQGLQFLIQYYNGEERAKGNILERFSAQQFPDLHSELNLSSLELGDSALYFCASSARDRGWGTEAFFGQGTRLTVV.

This chain joins TRBV7-3 and TRBJ2-1; 8 nucleotides align to TRBD2. CDR3 length: 14 residues. Germline V CDR1 and CDR2: SGHTA, FQGTGA. Trimming cost V 5 bases and J 4 bases; bases outside gene matches: 4. CDR3 nucleotide sequence: TGTGCCAGCAGCGCCGGGACTAGTTACAATGAGCAGTTCTTC. It codes for CASSAGTSYNEQFF.

This chain joins TRBV11-3 and TRBJ2-3; D unresolved. The V end was cut by 5 bases, the J end by 1 base, with 10 bases between. The CDR3 spans 14 residues. Germline V gene data show CDR1 as SGHNT and CDR2 as YENEEA. The CDR3 protein is CASSNRGGTDTQYF. CDR3 coding DNA: TGTGCCAGCAGCAACCGAGGAGGCACAGATACGCAGTATTTT. Full variable domain (remainder filled in from reference TRBV11-3 and TRBJ2-3): EAGVVQSPRYKIIEKKQPVAFWCNPISGHNTLYWYLQNLGQGPELLIRYENEEAVDDSQLPKDRFSAERLKGVDSTLKIQPAELGDSAVYLCASSNRGGTDTQYFGPGTRLTVL.

The chain is built from TRBV5-4 and TRBJ1-2; 8 nucleotides align to TRBD1. The germline gives CDR1 SGHNT, CDR2 YYREEE (reference sequence). This CDR3 region has 15 residues. Trimming cost V 0 bases and J 9 bases; bases outside gene matches: 10. CDR3 in amino acids: CASSLAQGDNRSYTF. The CDR3 region has the DNA TGTGCCAGCAGCTTGGCACAGGGGGATAATCGGAGCTACACCTTC.

The chain links TRBV14 to TRBJ2-7; TRBD2 might be the D (6 bases). The CDR3 extends over 15 amino acids. Germline assignment: CDR1 SGHDN and CDR2 FVKESK. Deletions cut 4 bases from V and 9 bases from J, with 22 bases between. CDR3 DNA sequence: TGTGCCAGCAGCCCCCTAATCACAGGTCTGGAGGGGCAGTACTTC. This gives the protein CASSPLITGLEGQYF. Using reference TRBV14 and TRBJ2-7 for the parts outside the CDR3, the full variable domain is EAGVTQFPSHSVIEKGQTVTLRCDPISGHDNLYWYRRVMGKEIKFLLHFVKESKQDESGMPNNRFLAERTGGTYSTLKVQPAELEDSGVYFCASSPLITGLEGQYFGPGTRLTVT.

V gene TRBV7-9 combines with J gene TRBJ1-2, with TRBD1 as a possible D gene (5 bases). This CDR3 spans 13 amino acids. Germline CDR1 SEHNR, CDR2 FQNEAQ (reference sequence). Trimming removed 1 base at V and 4 bases at J, with 7 bases between. The CDR3 sequence is CASSLGGIYGYTF. The CDR3 DNA reads as TGTGCCAGCAGCTTAGGGGGCATCTATGGCTACACCTTC.

The genes are TRBV3-1 (or the pseudogene TRBV3-2) and TRBJ2-7; perhaps TRBD2 as D (5 bases). The CDR3 is 12 residues long. CDR1 and CDR2 from the germline V gene are LGHDT and YNNKEL (reference sequence). Between the trimmed V and J ends, which lost 4 bases and 6 bases, there was a span of 10 bases. CDR3 region: CASSRPGGEQYF. DNA of the CDR3: TGTGCCAGCAGCCGCCCTGGAGGCGAGCAGTACTTC.

The chain is built from TRBV27 and TRBJ1-1; D ambiguous. V was clipped by 2 bases and J by 0 bases, with 10 bases between them. CDR1 and CDR2 from the germline V gene are MNHEY and SMNVEV (reference sequence). The CDR3 spans 15 residues. This CDR3 is CASSLARELNTEAFF. The CDR3 bases are TGTGCCAGCAGTTTAGCTCGGGAACTGAACACTGAAGCTTTCTTT.

This chain connects TRBV28 to TRBJ2-7, with 11 nucleotides matching TRBD1. The germline gives CDR1 MDHEN, CDR2 SYDVKM. J was trimmed by 6 bases and V by 3 bases; bases with no gene match: 7. The CDR3 spans 15 residues. This CDR3 reads CASSFPGTGGFEQYF. The DNA for the CDR3 is TGTGCCAGCAGTTTTCCCGGGACAGGGGGTTTCGAGCAGTACTTC. The full variable domain, rest sourced from reference TRBV28 and TRBJ2-7, is DVKVTQSSRYLVKRTGEKVFLECVQDMDHENMFWYRQDPGLGLRLIYFSYDVKMKEKGDIPEGYSVSREKKERFSLILESASTNQTSMYLCASSFPGTGGFEQYFGPGTRLTVT.

The CDR3 loop reads CSATPGGGQYF. The CDR3 nucleotides are TGCAGTGCTACCCCAGGGGGCGGGCAGTACTTC. The V and J genes are TRBV20-1 and TRBJ2-7, with 8 bases that match TRBD1. Trimming took 4 bases from V and 9 from J; bases not matched to a gene: 5. CDR1 and CDR2 (germline): DFQATT, SNEGSKA (reference sequence). There are 11 residues in the CDR3.

This sequence joins TRBV19 and TRBJ2-1; D is unclear. From germline, CDR1 is LNHDA and CDR2 SQIVND (reference sequence). This CDR3 spans 13 amino acids. Trimming stripped 1 base from V and 9 bases from J, with 10 bases between. Here the CDR3 reads CASSIGPNSEQFF. CDR3 DNA: TGTGCCAGTAGTATAGGACCCAACAGTGAGCAGTTCTTC.

V usage is TRBV28 and J usage is TRBJ2-7, with 8 bases matching TRBD2. The CDR3 runs to 15 residues. Trimming took 3 bases from V and 4 from J; bases not matched to a gene: 8. Germline CDR1 reads MDHEN; CDR2 reads SYDVKM. The CDR3 DNA is TGTGCCAGCAGTTTCGAAACGGGAGGGCCGTACGAGCAGTACTTC. Protein: CASSFETGGPYEQYF.

The CDR3: CTSSQDRAIDQPQHF. In nucleotides, the CDR3 is TGCACCAGCAGCCAGGACAGGGCGATTGATCAGCCCCAGCATTTT. V usage is TRBV1 and J usage is TRBJ1-5; the D call TRBD1 from the table was never checked on the DNA. TRBV1 is designated a pseudogene. The CDR3 covers 15 residues.